These 7 T cell receptor beta chains originate from one sample sequenced in a study of T cell responses to AZD1222 COVID-19 vaccine. Generated by immunoSEQ multiplex PCR, the TCRdb table keeps only in-frame clones and is missing some. The repertoire includes about 110,000 clones, roughly 85% of them detected once, and 4.5% to 6% sits in the top ten. The specimen comprised peripheral blood, sampled 28 days after the second AZD1222 dose. All receptors come from an adult who received the AZD1222 COVID-19 vaccine.

The genes are TRBV12-3 or TRBV12-4 and TRBJ2-5; the D gene is possibly TRBD1 (6 bases). The CDR3 runs to 13 residues. Trimming stripped 7 bases from V and 1 base from J, with 10 bases between. The CDR3 loop reads CASTGQTQETQYF. CDR3 DNA sequence: TGTGCCAGCACCGGACAGACCCAAGAGACCCAGTACTTC.

The chain is built from TRBV7-2 and TRBJ1-1; D might be TRBD1 (6 bases). The ends were cut back, 1 base at V and 3 bases at J, with 15 bases in the middle. The CDR3 covers 16 residues. Germline assignment: CDR1 SGHTA and CDR2 FQGNSA. CDR3 DNA: TGTGCCAGCAGCTTAGGTGGCGGGGGCGCGTACACTGAAGCTTTCTTT. Residues: CASSLGGGGAYTEAFF. The complete variable domain, with remaining parts taken from reference TRBV7-2 and TRBJ1-1, reads GAGVSQSPSNKVTEKGKDVELRCDPISGHTALYWYRQSLGQGLEFLIYFQGNSAPDKSGLPSDRFSAERTGGSVSTLTIQRTQQEDSAVYLCASSLGGGGAYTEAFFGQGTRLTVV.

The rearrangement uses TRBV7-9 and TRBJ2-7; D not certain. Trimming took 5 bases from V and 4 from J, leaving 6 bases between them. The CDR3 sequence is 11 residues long. CDR1 is SEHNR, CDR2 FQNEAQ, per germline (reference sequence). CDR3 bases: TGTGCCAGCAGCGAGTATTACGAGCAGTACTTC. It codes for CASSEYYEQYF.

This chain uses TRBV11-2 with TRBJ2-3; D may be TRBD2 (6 bases). Germline V gives CDR1 SGHAT, CDR2 FQNNGV. The CDR3 extends over 16 amino acids. Trimming took off 1 base at V and 2 bases at J, with 13 bases between the two ends. This chain's CDR3 is CASSLGGVIDTDTQYF. CDR3 DNA: TGTGCCAGCAGCTTAGGCGGGGTGATAGACACAGATACGCAGTATTTT.

This sequence joins TRBV6-2 or TRBV6-3 and TRBJ2-4; the match to TRBD2 covers 13 bases. Germline CDR1 MNHEY, CDR2 SVGEGT. Losses at the gene ends were 1 base for V and 0 bases for J; bases not matched to a gene: 6. The CDR3 consists of 19 residues. This CDR3 reads CASSYWTSGGEVAKNIQYF. In DNA form, the CDR3 reads TGTGCCAGCAGTTACTGGACTAGCGGGGGAGAAGTAGCCAAAAACATTCAGTACTTC.

The V call is TRBV2, the J call TRBJ1-1; a possible D gene is TRBD1 (5 bases). Trimming removed 7 bases at V and 0 bases at J, with 15 bases between. Germline V CDR1 and CDR2: SNHLY, FYNNEI. The CDR3 runs to 15 residues. The CDR3 here is CASMVWGEVNTEAFF. CDR3 DNA sequence: TGTGCCAGCATGGTATGGGGGGAGGTGAACACTGAAGCTTTCTTT. The full variable domain, completed using reference TRBV2 and TRBJ1-1, is EPEVTQTPSHQVTQMGQEVILRCVPISNHLYFYWYRQILGQKVEFLVSFYNNEISEKSEIFDDQFSVERPDGSNFTLKIRSTKLEDSAMYFCASMVWGEVNTEAFFGQGTRLTVV.

As regards this clone: Other DNA sequences in this sample translate to the same CDR3. V usage is TRBV20-1 and J usage is TRBJ2-1; D not resolved. Germline V gene sequence: CDR1 DFQATT, CDR2 SNEGSKA (reference sequence). The germline V and J ends were trimmed by 0 bases and 5 bases, with 2 bases remaining between them. The CDR3 covers 11 residues. This CDR3 reads CSAREDNEQFF. For the CDR3, the DNA is TGCAGTGCTAGAGAAGACAATGAGCAGTTCTTC.